The 23 T cell receptor beta chains below all came from one sample that was sequenced in a study of shared clonotypes between healthy human individuals. Only in-frame clones appear in the TCRdb table, and some are missing; sequencing was by immunoSEQ multiplex PCR. The sample has about 520,000 clones; around 95% are singletons. The source material was naive CD4+ T cells sorted from blood. Subset reported: CD45RA+ positively selected. These receptors came from a young woman in good health.

The V call is TRBV11-2, the J call TRBJ2-7, with D maybe TRBD2 (6 bases). This CDR3 has 13 residues. The V gene's germline CDR1 is SGHAT and CDR2 FQNNGV. Trimming took off 5 bases at V and 2 bases at J, with 10 bases between the two ends. Here the CDR3 reads CASSLWTTYEQYF. CDR3 DNA sequence: TGTGCCAGCAGCCTGTGGACTACCTACGAGCAGTACTTC.

The V call is TRBV10-2, the J call TRBJ1-5, with TRBD1 as a possible D gene (6 bases). Germline CDR1 WSHSY, CDR2 SAAADI. V lost 0 bases and J 2 bases, leaving 17 bases between the germline ends. The CDR3 consists of 18 residues. The CDR3 DNA reads TGCGCCAGCAGTGAGTCCAGTGGGACACCCTGGGGCAATCAGCCCCAGCATTTT. Translation gives CASSESSGTPWGNQPQHF.

The chain has TRBV2 and TRBJ2-3; 7 positions agree with TRBD2. The V and J ends lost 3 bases and 3 bases, in that order; junction bases with no gene match: 3. The CDR3 is 14 residues long. In germline, CDR1 is SNHLY, CDR2 FYNNEI. The CDR3 coding sequence is TGTGCCAGCAGTGATGGTAGCGGGACAGATACGCAGTATTTT. This gives the protein CASSDGSGTDTQYF.

A remark on this clone: The same CDR3 arises from other DNA sequences in this sample as well. The gene calls are TRBV18 and TRBJ2-7; the D gene is possibly TRBD1 (5 bases). Germline CDR1 and CDR2: KGHSH and LQKENI. Trimming pared 2 bases from V and 1 base from J, leaving 9 bases between. The CDR3 has 14 residues. CDR3 sequence: CASSPDSISYEQYF. The CDR3 DNA is TGTGCCAGCTCACCAGACAGTATATCCTACGAGCAGTACTTC.

The V and J genes are TRBV6-5 and TRBJ2-7; 7 bases are shared with TRBD1. With V trimmed by 10 bases and J by 4 bases, 10 bases remained unmatched. This CDR3 spans 13 amino acids. Per the germline V gene, CDR1 is MNHEY and CDR2 is SVGAGI. The chain's CDR3 is CATSTGNQYEQYF. The CDR3 bases are TGTGCCACCTCGACAGGGAACCAATACGAGCAGTACTTC.

The V call is TRBV25-1, the J call TRBJ2-5; TRBD1 is a possible D gene (5 bases). The J call may be wrong; the DNA end is better matched by TRBJ2-7. The CDR3 has 15 amino acids. Germline assignment: CDR1 MGHDK and CDR2 SYGVNS. The CDR3 DNA is TGTGCCAGCAGTGAAGTAGGGGTCCCCACCTACGAGCAGTACTTC. It yields the protein CASSEVGVPTYEQYF.

The chain is built from TRBV18 and TRBJ1-1; 7 bases agree with TRBD1. The CDR3 has 13 amino acids. Germline loops: CDR1 KGHSH, CDR2 LQKENI. With V trimmed by 3 bases and J by 6 bases, 4 bases remained unmatched. CDR3 protein: CASSPMDRSEAFF. The CDR3 DNA follows: TGTGCCAGCTCACCCATGGACAGGTCTGAAGCTTTCTTT. Combining the CDR3 with reference TRBV18 and TRBJ1-1 gives the whole variable domain NAGVMQNPRHLVRRRGQEARLRCSPMKGHSHVYWYRQLPEEGLKFMVYLQKENIIDESGMPKERFSAEFPKEGPSILRIQQVVRGDSAAYFCASSPMDRSEAFFGQGTRLTVV.

The V call is TRBV27, the J call TRBJ2-5; no clear D. The J call may be faulty, since TRBJ2-7 better matches the DNA end. This CDR3 is 15 amino acids long. CDR1 is MNHEY, CDR2 SMNVEV, per germline (reference sequence). CDR3 bases: TGTGCCAGCAGTTTAGCTGGCGCAAACTCCTACGAGCAGTACTTC. It yields the protein CASSLAGANSYEQYF.

The chain uses TRBV19 and TRBJ1-2, with a possible D match to TRBD1 (6 bases). V was cut by 7 bases and J by 5 bases, with 17 bases left in between. Looked up from germline, CDR1 is LNHDA and CDR2 is SQIVND (reference sequence). The length of the CDR3 is 14 residues. The CDR3 DNA reads as TGTGCCAGTAAACAGACTGACAGGTATTATGGCTACACCTTC. Translating it yields CASKQTDRYYGYTF.

This clone occurred once. The gene calls are TRBV28 and TRBJ2-3, with D unclear. The germline gives CDR1 MDHEN, CDR2 SYDVKM. V gave up 7 bases and J gave up 3 bases, with 11 bases separating them. CDR3 size: 13 residues. The CDR3 DNA follows: TGTGCCAGCACGGATCGATTTACAGATACGCAGTATTTT. As protein: CASTDRFTDTQYF.

The CDR3 is CASSLDGRQPYEQYF. CDR3 nucleotides: TGTGCCAGCAGCTTGGACGGGAGGCAACCCTACGAGCAGTACTTC. This chain links TRBV5-4 with TRBJ2-7; TRBD2 aligns across 7 bases. Per germline, CDR1 SGHNT and CDR2 YYREEE (reference sequence). J was trimmed by 2 bases and V by 0 bases; bases with no gene match: 5. The length of the CDR3 is 15 residues.

The rearrangement joins TRBV9 to TRBJ2-7, with D possibly being TRBD2 (6 bases). Germline V lookup: CDR1 SGDLS, CDR2 YYNGEE. The CDR3 consists of 15 residues. V was clipped by 4 bases and J by 4 bases, with 18 bases between them. CDR3 bases: TGTGCCAGCAGCCCCGGGCAGGGAGGATTATACGAGCAGTACTTC. Protein product: CASSPGQGGLYEQYF. Full variable domain (remainder filled in from reference TRBV9 and TRBJ2-7): DSGVTQTPKHLITATGQRVTLRCSPRSGDLSVYWYQQSLDQGLQFLIQYYNGEERAKGNILERFSAQQFPDLHSELNLSSLELGDSALYFCASSPGQGGLYEQYFGPGTRLTVT.

The V and J genes are TRBV7-9 and TRBJ2-1; D possibly corresponds to TRBD1 (5 bases). The CDR3 covers 15 residues. The V end lost 2 bases, the J end lost 8 bases, and 16 bases lay between the germline ends. Germline CDR1 is SEHNR and CDR2 is FQNEAQ (reference sequence). This CDR3 reads CASSLIAGYSDEQFF. The CDR3 DNA is TGTGCCAGCAGCTTAATTGCAGGGTACTCCGATGAGCAGTTCTTC.

The DNA for the CDR3 is TGTGCCAGCAGCTTGAAAGGGATCACCTACGAGCAGTACTTC. As protein: CASSLKGITYEQYF. This chain connects TRBV5-4 to TRBJ2-7, with unresolved D. V was shortened by 1 base and J by 2 bases, with 10 bases between the two germline ends. Germline-derived CDR1 and CDR2 are SGHNT and YYREEE (reference sequence). The CDR3 sequence is 14 residues long.

The chain recombines TRBV28 with TRBJ1-4, with D uncertain. V was trimmed by 4 bases and J by 7 bases, leaving 10 bases between them. This CDR3 is built from 13 residues. CDR1 is MDHEN and CDR2 is SYDVKM in the germline V gene. CDR3 residues: CASSWARGEKLFF. The CDR3 nucleotides read TGTGCCAGCAGTTGGGCCCGGGGTGAAAAACTGTTTTTT.

The chain uses TRBV18 and TRBJ2-5, with unresolved D. The CDR3 loop spans 14 amino acids. Deletions cut 3 bases from V and 1 base from J, with 9 bases between. The germline V gene has CDR1 KGHSH and CDR2 LQKENI. The CDR3 bases are TGTGCCAGCTCACCGCGGCGGTCCCAAGAGACCCAGTACTTC. Its translation is CASSPRRSQETQYF.

The V gene is TRBV5-1, the J gene TRBJ2-1; no definite D call. Germline values: CDR1 SGHRS, CDR2 YFSETQ. Trimming removed 0 bases at V and 2 bases at J, with 6 bases between. The length of the CDR3 is 14 residues. CDR3 in amino acids: CASSLDRTYNEQFF. DNA of the CDR3: TGCGCCAGCAGCTTGGATAGGACCTACAATGAGCAGTTCTTC.

CDR3 loop: CASSLDRPRLRAGGLEQYF. The DNA of the CDR3 is TGTGCCAGCAGCTTAGACAGGCCCCGACTAAGAGCGGGAGGGCTTGAGCAGTACTTC. This chain uses TRBV7-8 with TRBJ2-7; 10 bases line up with TRBD2. Losses at the gene ends were 1 base for V and 7 bases for J; bases not matched to a gene: 19. Germline V lookup: CDR1 SGHVS, CDR2 FQNEAQ. CDR3 length equals 19 residues.

This sequence joins TRBV28 and TRBJ1-1, with D possibly matching TRBD1 (6 bases). CDR1 and CDR2 (germline): MDHEN, SYDVKM. The CDR3 runs to 13 residues. The ends were cut back, 7 bases at V and 4 bases at J, with 13 bases in the middle. For the CDR3, the DNA is TGTGCCAGCACCAGGGGCTTGGGCACTGAAGCTTTCTTT. This translates into CASTRGLGTEAFF.

This chain connects TRBV28 to TRBJ1-5; the D gene is possibly TRBD1 (5 bases). The CDR3 is made up of 15 amino acids. V was clipped by 3 bases and J by 10 bases, with 19 bases between them. Germline-derived CDR1 and CDR2 are MDHEN and SYDVKM. CDR3 protein: CASSFLGPQRSPQHF. DNA for the CDR3: TGTGCCAGCAGTTTCTTGGGACCTCAAAGGAGTCCCCAGCATTTT.

The chain is built from TRBV30 and TRBJ1-1; 7 positions agree with TRBD1. This CDR3 is 15 amino acids long. V lost 3 bases to trimming and J lost 8 bases; unmatched junction nucleotides: 15. Germline CDR1 GTSNPN, CDR2 SVGIG (reference sequence). CDR3 DNA sequence: TGTGCCTGGAGCCCATCGGACAGGTATGTGCTCGAAGCTTTCTTT. It is translated as CAWSPSDRYVLEAFF.

The V gene is TRBV29-1, the J gene TRBJ1-1; D gene unclear. Trimming took off 6 bases at V and 3 bases at J, with 11 bases between the two ends. CDR1 is SQVTM, CDR2 ANQGSEA, per germline. This CDR3 region has 12 residues. The CDR3 coding sequence is TGCAGCGTCGGGCTTACGGACACTGAAGCTTTCTTT. Translation gives CSVGLTDTEAFF.

To note about this clone: Other DNA variants within this sample encode the same CDR3. V usage is TRBV19 and J usage is TRBJ1-5, with D hard to call. Per the germline V gene, CDR1 is LNHDA and CDR2 is SQIVND (reference sequence). This CDR3 region has 14 residues. Trimming stripped 1 base from V and 3 bases from J, with 7 bases between. The CDR3: CASSIAGNNQPQHF. Here the CDR3 DNA reads TGTGCCAGTAGTATAGCTGGGAACAATCAGCCCCAGCATTTT.